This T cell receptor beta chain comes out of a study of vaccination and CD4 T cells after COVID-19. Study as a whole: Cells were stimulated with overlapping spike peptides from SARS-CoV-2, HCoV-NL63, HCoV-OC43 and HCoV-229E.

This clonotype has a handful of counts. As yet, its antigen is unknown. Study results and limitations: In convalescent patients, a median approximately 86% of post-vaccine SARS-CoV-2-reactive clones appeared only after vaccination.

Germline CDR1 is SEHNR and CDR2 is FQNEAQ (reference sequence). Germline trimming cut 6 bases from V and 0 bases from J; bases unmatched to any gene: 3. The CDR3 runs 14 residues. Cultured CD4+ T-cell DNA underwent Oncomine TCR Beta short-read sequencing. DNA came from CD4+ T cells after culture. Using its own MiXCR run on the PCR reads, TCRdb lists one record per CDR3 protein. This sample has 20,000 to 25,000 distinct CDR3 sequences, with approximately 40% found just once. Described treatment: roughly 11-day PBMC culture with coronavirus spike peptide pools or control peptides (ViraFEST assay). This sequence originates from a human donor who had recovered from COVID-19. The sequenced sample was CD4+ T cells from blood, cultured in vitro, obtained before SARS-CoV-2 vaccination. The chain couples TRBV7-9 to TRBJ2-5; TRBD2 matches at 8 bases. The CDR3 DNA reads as TGTGCCAGCAGACTAGCGGCGTACCAAGAGACCCAGTACTTC. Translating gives CASRLAAYQETQYF.